This TCR beta chain emerged from a study of shared clonotypes between healthy human individuals. Cells designated naive CD8 were CD45RO-negative and were positively selected for CCR7, with terminally differentiated effector memory CD45RA+ cells excluded. The assay was immunoSEQ multiplex PCR, and TCRdb's table has in-frame clones only and misses some. Seen here are roughly 600,000 clones, 98% observed once, and the top ten hold more than 0.3%. Material: naive CD8+ T cells sorted from blood. The clonotype originates from a man aged 25 to 40 in good health.

The CDR3 DNA is TGCGCCAGCAGCCTATTTACAGGGGGCGATGGCTACACCTTC. Its protein is CASSLFTGGDGYTF. V gene TRBV4-1 combines with J gene TRBJ1-2; 9 bases line up with TRBD1. J gave up 6 bases and V 4 bases, and 6 bases lay outside the gene matches. The CDR3 contains 14 residues. The germline gives CDR1 MGHRA, CDR2 YSYEKL.